The 32 T cell receptor beta chains reported below all come from one sample, sequenced in a study of Ad26.COV2.S vaccination and SARS-CoV-2 variants. Sequencing used immunoSEQ multiplex PCR; TCRdb keeps in-frame clones, though not all of them. This table has some 290,000 clones, around four fifths appearing once. Treatment in this sample: 19 received Ad26.COV2.S at low or high dose, single or two shots; about five received placebo; per-sample allocation not given. Sample collection was performed on day 63 after the first vaccine or placebo injection. The input for sequencing was peripheral blood, taken in a trial of Ad26.COV2.S vaccine versus placebo. Every receptor here comes from a person aged 18-60 years who received the Ad26.COV2.S COVID-19 vaccine or a placebo.

Worth noting for this clone: The same CDR3 also results from other DNA sequences found in this sample. The chain couples TRBV19 to TRBJ2-5, with D perhaps matching TRBD2 (6 bases). Trimming took 3 bases from V and 2 from J, leaving 13 bases between them. CDR1 and CDR2 (germline): LNHDA, SQIVND (reference sequence). This CDR3 comprises 15 residues. The chain's CDR3 is CASSIGAGGQETQYF. Written as DNA, the CDR3 is TGTGCCAGTAGTATCGGAGCGGGCGGGCAAGAGACCCAGTACTTC. Filled out from reference TRBV19 and TRBJ2-5, the complete variable domain reads DGGITQSPKYLFRKEGQNVTLSCEQNLNHDAMYWYRQDPGQGLRLIYYSQIVNDFQKGDIAEGYSVSREKKESFPLTVTSAQKNPTAFYLCASSIGAGGQETQYFGPGTRLLVL.

V is TRBV7-6 and J is TRBJ2-2; tentatively, D is TRBD1 (6 bases). CDR3 size: 15 residues. Trimming cost V 5 bases and J 0 bases, with 10 bases left between them. Per germline, CDR1 SGHVS and CDR2 FNYEAQ. The CDR3 loop is CASSPRTANTGELFF. The CDR3 DNA reads as TGTGCCAGCAGCCCACGGACAGCGAACACCGGGGAGCTGTTTTTT.

The V call is TRBV5-4, the J call TRBJ2-7; 10 positions match TRBD2. The J segment lost 3 bases and the V segment lost 4 bases, leaving 7 bases of the junction unmatched. CDR3 length equals 15 residues. Germline CDR1 and CDR2: SGHNT and YYREEE (reference sequence). CDR3 sequence (DNA): TGTGCCAGCAGCCAACAGCGGGGGGGCAGCTACGAGCAGTACTTC. Residues: CASSQQRGGSYEQYF.

The chain joins TRBV28 to TRBJ2-2; D gene ambiguous. CDR3 length: 16 amino acids. V gave up 4 bases and J gave up 6 bases, with 18 bases separating them. Germline loops: CDR1 MDHEN, CDR2 SYDVKM. The CDR3 region is CASSSLLQPPAGELFF. CDR3 DNA sequence: TGTGCCAGCAGTTCCCTATTACAGCCTCCCGCCGGGGAGCTGTTTTTT. Variable domain in full (rest from reference TRBV28 and TRBJ2-2): DVKVTQSSRYLVKRTGEKVFLECVQDMDHENMFWYRQDPGLGLRLIYFSYDVKMKEKGDIPEGYSVSREKKERFSLILESASTNQTSMYLCASSSLLQPPAGELFFGEGSRLTVL.

This sequence joins TRBV6-6 and TRBJ1-1; D is unresolved. V lost 0 bases to trimming and J lost 4 bases, with 9 bases between them. Germline V CDR1 and CDR2: MNHNY, SVGAGI (reference sequence). The CDR3 loop spans 14 amino acids. In nucleotides, the CDR3 is TGTGCCAGCAGTTACTCGCCTGGGAGCACTGAAGCTTTCTTT. It translates to CASSYSPGSTEAFF.

The V call is TRBV20-1, the J call TRBJ2-5; TRBD2 agrees at 8 bases. The CDR3 runs to 15 residues. Looked up from germline, CDR1 is DFQATT and CDR2 is SNEGSKA (reference sequence). V trimming: 3 bases; J trimming: 5 bases; junction bases outside the gene matches: 11. CDR3 DNA sequence: TGCAGTGCTAGTATCTCTGGGACTAGAGAGGAGACCCAGTACTTC. Protein sequence: CSASISGTREETQYF.

This clone showed up just once. The chain recombines TRBV6-4 with TRBJ1-5, with TRBD1 matching over 8 bases. Germline assignment: CDR1 MRHNA and CDR2 SNTAGT. With V trimmed by 6 bases and J by 6 bases, 16 bases remained unmatched. The CDR3 consists of 17 residues. The CDR3 DNA reads as TGTGCCAGCAGAGGATCCCCAGGGGGCAGGAATGTTCAGCCCCAGCATTTT. Protein: CASRGSPGGRNVQPQHF.

The chain joins TRBV5-1 to TRBJ1-1; D unresolved. Germline assignment: CDR1 SGHRS and CDR2 YFSETQ. This CDR3 has 14 amino acids. Trimming shortened V by 4 bases and J by 5 bases, and 15 bases separated the two germline ends. CDR3 in amino acids: CASSPPRGGTEAFF. The DNA for the CDR3 is TGCGCCAGCAGCCCCCCCCGGGGTGGGACTGAAGCTTTCTTT.

V is TRBV19 and J is TRBJ2-7; 8 bases agree with TRBD1. Per germline, CDR1 LNHDA and CDR2 SQIVND (reference sequence). The CDR3 is made up of 16 amino acids. With V trimmed by 4 bases and J by 4 bases, 12 bases remained unmatched. Here the CDR3 DNA reads TGTGCCAGTAGTACCGACAGGGGACCTTTAAAATACGAGCAGTACTTC. It specifies CASSTDRGPLKYEQYF. The whole variable domain, filled in from reference TRBV19 and TRBJ2-7, reads DGGITQSPKYLFRKEGQNVTLSCEQNLNHDAMYWYRQDPGQGLRLIYYSQIVNDFQKGDIAEGYSVSREKKESFPLTVTSAQKNPTAFYLCASSTDRGPLKYEQYFGPGTRLTVT.

This chain joins TRBV6-1 and TRBJ2-7; the match to TRBD2 covers 9 bases. The junction had 13 bases not matched to a gene; V was cut back by 4 bases and J by 6 bases. This CDR3 has 16 residues. CDR1 MNHNS and CDR2 SASEGT come from the germline V gene. This chain's CDR3 is CASSAGGTSISGEQYF. CDR3 sequence (DNA): TGTGCCAGCAGTGCCGGCGGGACTAGCATCTCGGGCGAGCAGTACTTC.

The genes are TRBV24-1 and TRBJ1-1, with TRBD1 matching over 7 bases. Germline CDR1 is KGHDR and CDR2 is SFDVKD. The CDR3 loop spans 16 amino acids. The V segment lost 3 bases and the J segment 1 base; nucleotides outside the gene matches: 7. The CDR3 loop reads CATSDPTRQGNTEAFF. CDR3 coding DNA: TGTGCCACCAGTGATCCGACAAGACAGGGGAACACTGAAGCTTTCTTT.

CDR3: CASSQDFTGAASTNEKLFF. CDR3 nucleotide sequence: TGCGCCAGCAGCCAAGATTTTACGGGGGCTGCTTCAACTAATGAAAAACTGTTTTTT. This chain uses TRBV4-1 with TRBJ1-4; possible D gene TRBD1, 6 bases. V was cut by 0 bases and J by 0 bases, with 17 bases left in between. The CDR3 contains 19 residues. Germline V CDR1 and CDR2: MGHRA, YSYEKL.

The rearrangement uses TRBV18 and TRBJ2-7, with D perhaps TRBD1 (6 bases). The CDR3 has 14 residues. The V end lost 3 bases, the J end lost 3 bases, and 12 bases lay between the germline ends. Per germline, CDR1 KGHSH and CDR2 LQKENI. CDR3 sequence (DNA): TGTGCCAGCTCACCGTCCGGACAGAACTACGAGCAGTACTTC. This translates into CASSPSGQNYEQYF.

CDR3 nucleotides: TGTGCCAGCAGCTTGAGGGGGACAGGGGGAAATGGCTACACCTTC. Protein: CASSLRGTGGNGYTF. The V call is TRBV5-4, the J call TRBJ1-2, with TRBD1 matching over 11 bases. V lost 1 base, J lost 6 bases, and 5 bases stayed unmatched. The CDR3 has 15 residues. CDR1 SGHNT and CDR2 YYREEE come from the germline V gene (reference sequence).

The chain carries TRBV5-6 and TRBJ1-5; D possibly corresponds to TRBD1 (6 bases). This CDR3 has 14 residues. Germline CDR1 SGHDT, CDR2 YYEEEE. Trimming shortened V by 2 bases and J by 6 bases, and 12 bases separated the two germline ends. CDR3 in amino acids: CASSFSGAGQPQHF. Written as DNA, the CDR3 is TGTGCCAGCAGCTTTTCAGGGGCCGGTCAGCCCCAGCATTTT.

The J gene is TRBJ2-3, the V gene TRBV5-1; the match to TRBD2 covers 11 bases. V dropped 0 bases and J dropped 0; count of bases not matched to a gene: 9. CDR3 length: 19 amino acids. Germline CDR1 is SGHRS and CDR2 is YFSETQ. This CDR3 reads CASSLAFTSGGYSTDTQYF. As DNA, the CDR3 is TGCGCCAGCAGCTTGGCCTTTACTAGCGGGGGATACAGCACAGATACGCAGTATTTT.

This clone was picked up one time. The J gene is TRBJ1-5, the V gene TRBV19; 9 positions match TRBD1. The trim removed 6 bases at V and 4 bases at J, leaving 7 bases unmatched. CDR1 is LNHDA and CDR2 is SQIVND in the germline V gene (reference sequence). The length of the CDR3 is 15 residues. Here the CDR3 reads CASRGVGQGNQPQHF. DNA for the CDR3: TGTGCCAGTAGAGGTGTAGGACAGGGGAATCAGCCCCAGCATTTT.

This clone occurred a few times. CDR3 DNA: TGCGCCAGCAATCCGGGCCTCGACGAGCAGTACTTC. Translated, it gives CASNPGLDEQYF. This chain uses TRBV10-1 with TRBJ2-7; D ambiguous. V lost 7 bases and J 5 bases, leaving 12 bases between the germline ends. Germline V lookup: CDR1 WNHNN, CDR2 SYGVQD (reference sequence). The CDR3 has 12 amino acids.

This sequence joins TRBV7-6 and TRBJ2-7; D is uncertain. Trimming took 1 base from V and 3 from J, leaving 10 bases between them. There are 14 residues in the CDR3. The germline gives CDR1 SGHVS, CDR2 FNYEAQ. The CDR3 protein is CASSLGPGDYEQYF. The CDR3 nucleotides read TGTGCCAGCAGCTTAGGCCCAGGAGACTACGAGCAGTACTTC.

The chain links TRBV5-1 to TRBJ2-6; D remains unclear. CDR1 is SGHRS, CDR2 YFSETQ, per germline. The CDR3 sequence is 15 residues long. The ends were cut back, 4 bases at V and 4 bases at J, with 12 bases in the middle. The CDR3 sequence: CASSKDALGANVLTF. CDR3 coding DNA: TGCGCCAGCAGCAAGGACGCTTTAGGGGCCAACGTCCTGACTTTC.

As for this clone: This sample also contains other DNA sequences that code for the same CDR3. The rearrangement joins TRBV20-1 to TRBJ1-6; 7 nucleotides line up with TRBD1. Germline trimming cut 3 bases from V and 10 bases from J; bases unmatched to any gene: 6. The CDR3 consists of 13 residues. Germline loops: CDR1 DFQATT, CDR2 SNEGSKA (reference sequence). The CDR3: CSASGQGDSPLHF. In DNA form, the CDR3 reads TGCAGTGCTAGTGGGCAGGGGGACTCACCCCTCCACTTT.

This chain links TRBV4-1 with TRBJ1-3; D is perhaps TRBD1 (5 bases). Germline CDR1 and CDR2: MGHRA and YSYEKL. This CDR3 has 14 amino acids. Between the trimmed V and J ends, which lost 1 base and 2 bases, there was a span of 6 bases. The DNA of the CDR3 is TGCGCCAGCAGCCAAGGGGGGGCTGGAAACACCATATATTTT. Translated, it gives CASSQGGAGNTIYF.

The V call is TRBV1, the J call TRBJ2-2. TRBV1 is designated a pseudogene. This CDR3 contains 13 residues. CDR3 loop: CTSSQENTGELFF. The DNA for the CDR3 is TGCACCAGCAGCCAGGAGAACACCGGGGAGCTGTTTTTT.

The V call is TRBV15, the J call TRBJ1-4, with 9 positions matching TRBD1. From germline, CDR1 is LNHNV and CDR2 YYDKDF (reference sequence). The V gene end was trimmed by 0 bases and the J gene end by 7 bases; junction bases not matched to a gene: 9. The CDR3 length is 17 residues. The CDR3 sequence is CATSRDELDRGGEKLFF. CDR3 in DNA: TGTGCCACCAGCAGAGATGAATTGGACAGGGGAGGTGAAAAACTGTTTTTT.

The genes are TRBV3-1 (or the pseudogene TRBV3-2) and TRBJ2-7, with no clear D. V lost 1 base to trimming and J lost 5 bases, with 3 bases between them. Germline values: CDR1 LGHDT, CDR2 YNNKEL (reference sequence). The CDR3 is 11 amino acids. In nucleotides, the CDR3 is TGTGCCAGCAGCCAAGGCCACGAGCAGTACTTC. Its translation is CASSQGHEQYF.

This clone was observed once. The chain uses TRBV28 and TRBJ1-2, with 7 bases matching TRBD1. Losses at the gene ends were 6 bases for V and 4 bases for J; bases not matched to a gene: 8. The CDR3 spans 14 residues. The V gene's germline CDR1 is MDHEN and CDR2 SYDVKM. The CDR3 is CASSPPTGIYGYTF. The CDR3 DNA follows: TGTGCCAGCAGCCCCCCGACAGGGATCTATGGCTACACCTTC.

V and J are TRBV7-2 and TRBJ2-3; TRBD2 agrees at 7 bases. V gave up 4 bases and J gave up 0 bases; unmatched junction bases: 10. The V gene's germline CDR1 is SGHTA and CDR2 FQGNSA. This CDR3 contains 17 residues. The CDR3 spells CASSSHGRGYSTDTQYF. For the CDR3, the DNA is TGTGCCAGCAGCTCTCATGGGCGGGGGTATAGCACAGATACGCAGTATTTT.

CDR3 amino acids: CASSPRRRIGDEQFF. For the CDR3, the DNA is TGTGCCAGCAGCCCCAGGAGGAGGATAGGGGATGAGCAGTTCTTC. The V call is TRBV11-1, the J call TRBJ2-1; either TRBD1 or TRBD2 may fit D (5 bases each). V dropped 5 bases and J dropped 8 bases, with 19 bases sitting between them. The CDR3 loop spans 15 amino acids. Germline V gene sequence: CDR1 SGHAT, CDR2 FQDESV (reference sequence).

For the CDR3, the DNA is TGTGCCAGCTCACCACAGGTAGCGGAAGAGACCCAGTACTTC. Protein: CASSPQVAEETQYF. J is TRBJ2-5 and V is TRBV18; D is perhaps TRBD2 (6 bases). The CDR3 is 14 amino acids. Between the trimmed V and J ends, which lost 1 base and 3 bases, there was a span of 9 bases. Germline V gene data show CDR1 as KGHSH and CDR2 as LQKENI.

The CDR3 DNA sequence: TGTGCCAGCAGCGCAACTCTTAGCGGAGCGTGGGAGACCCAGTACTTC. It encodes CASSATLSGAWETQYF. This chain links TRBV9 with TRBJ2-5; weak D call: TRBD2 (6 bases). Trimming removed 3 bases from V and 5 bases from J, with 20 bases in between. Germline V lookup: CDR1 SGDLS, CDR2 YYNGEE. CDR3 size: 16 residues.

The chain recombines TRBV27 with TRBJ1-2; TRBD1 aligns across 8 bases. This CDR3 is 14 amino acids long. J was trimmed by 8 bases and V by 3 bases; bases with no gene match: 8. Germline CDR1 MNHEY, CDR2 SMNVEV (reference sequence). For the CDR3, the DNA is TGTGCCAGCAGTTTTTTCTCAGGGGGCCGGGGCTACACCTTC. It codes for CASSFFSGGRGYTF.

This CDR3 reads CASSFAAGNEQFF. CDR3 DNA: TGCGCCAGCAGCTTCGCCGCAGGCAATGAGCAGTTCTTC. V is TRBV5-1 and J is TRBJ2-1; D unresolved. V gave up 2 bases and J gave up 6 bases, with 9 bases separating them. Germline V gene data show CDR1 as SGHRS and CDR2 as YFSETQ. This CDR3 contains 13 residues.